Included here is one T cell receptor (beta chain) sequence, with context. The sample originates from a study of blood T cell repertoires in COVID-19. This CDR3 contains 15 residues. CDR1 and CDR2 from the germline V gene are LGHDT and YNNKEL (reference sequence). The V segment lost 6 bases and the J segment 4 bases; nucleotides outside the gene matches: 7. Method: immunoSEQ multiplex PCR; TCRdb's copy keeps in-frame clones and lacks some. The sample contains under 200,000 clones, 70% to 80% of which appear only once. The V gene is TRBV3-1 (or the pseudogene TRBV3-2), the J gene TRBJ2-1, with TRBD2 identical over 9 bases. The clonotype was recovered from a woman between 35 and 50 years old with COVID-19, enrolled during active disease. Source material: peripheral blood. CDR3 protein: CASSPYSGGYNEQFF. The CDR3 coding sequence is TGTGCCAGCAGTCCCTATAGCGGGGGATACAATGAGCAGTTCTTC.